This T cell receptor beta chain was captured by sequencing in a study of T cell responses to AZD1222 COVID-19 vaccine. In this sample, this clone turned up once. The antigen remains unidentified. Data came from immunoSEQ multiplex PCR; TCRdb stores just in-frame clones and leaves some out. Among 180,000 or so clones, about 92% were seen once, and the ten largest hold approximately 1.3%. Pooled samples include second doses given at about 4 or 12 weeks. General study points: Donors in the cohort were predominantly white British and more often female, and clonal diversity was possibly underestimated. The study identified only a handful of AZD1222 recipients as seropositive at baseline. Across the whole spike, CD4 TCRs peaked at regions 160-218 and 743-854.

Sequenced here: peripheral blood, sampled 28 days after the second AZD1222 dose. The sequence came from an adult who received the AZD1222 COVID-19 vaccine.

This CDR3 reads CASGGGTDTQYF. CDR3 coding DNA: TGTGCCAGCGGGGGAGGGACAGATACGCAGTATTTT. The rearrangement links TRBV27 to TRBJ2-3, with TRBD2 matching 7 bases. Germline CDR1 MNHEY, CDR2 SMNVEV (reference sequence). Trimming removed 8 bases from V and 3 bases from J; junction bases left unmatched: 2. The CDR3 totals 12 residues.